Included here is one TCR beta chain sequence, with context. This clone's antigen is unknown. Per-base quality was not reported, and no clone a single base away is much larger than it. The sample is drawn from a study of cytomegalovirus exposure and HLA in healthy donors (dated by TCRdb to about 2017). About the investigation overall: According to an earlier analysis of several hundred of the donors, 150 million to 200 million T cells yielded roughly 100 million unique TCR beta sequences and 250 to 350 Gb of sequence data. Approximately 330 gigabases of sequencing data and 70 million to 95 million unique TCR sequences made up an early release that covered about 640 HLA-typed donors. Of the roughly 430 genotyped donors, about 84% fell in the genetic ancestry cluster associated with self-reported Caucasian donors. The study was designed to test whether signatures of past pathogen exposure could be identified by cataloging public T cell receptors. Using immunosequencing, the study profiled T cell repertoires from about 650 subjects and related those repertoires to cytomegalovirus serostatus. Along with the roughly 670-subject first cohort, a separate validation cohort of over a hundred different subjects was used. To predict cytomegalovirus infection status, the study combined high-throughput TCR immunosequencing, statistical association of individual TCRs with disease status, and machine learning. A later analysis re-analyzed previously published TCR beta repertoires from 666 donors and added high-resolution HLA genotyping to study TCR occurrence patterns. Rather than using new phenotypic data, the later analysis identified candidate immune exposures from TCR beta sequences and from how often those sequences occurred across donors. In an earlier analysis of over 550 of the donors, high-throughput TCR beta sequencing was used to judge whether each TCR beta V gene segment behaved as functional or pseudogenic. Donor age, sex, ethnicity and CMV serostatus were collected together with the repertoire data. In a later genetic analysis, genome-wide SNP genotypes for about 55% of the roughly 670 donors were used, and that subset was treated as a discovery cohort. Every repertoire in the discovery cohort had been generated on one and the same sequencing platform. Class I and class II HLA loci were covered by the typing at four-digit resolution. Typing coverage differed by locus: A, B, C, DRB1 and DQB1 were typed in roughly 620-630 donors, DQA1 in 522, DPA1 in 600 to 610, and DPB1 in just under 480. Roughly five DR-DQ haplotypes were handled as single units for association and clustering, since linkage in the cohort was strong. Among 300 to 500 genotyped donors of the cohort, an average of about 240,000 unique TCR beta nucleotide sequences was sequenced per donor, of which about 19% were non-productive.

In total, 500 to 700 healthy bone marrow donors made up the cohort. At the time of sampling, all cohort members were nominally healthy, though unrecorded immune exposures were likely present. The donor was CMV seronegative and belonged to the group of over 350 seronegative cohort members. Each donor provided a peripheral blood sample, and peripheral blood mononuclear cells were used for TCR beta sequencing. Genomic DNA extraction from the blood cell samples was performed with the Qiagen DNeasy Blood Extraction Kit. Library generation was performed with the immunoSEQ multiplex PCR assay. For the multiplex PCR, a mixture combining 60 forward primers for TCR Vbeta segments and 13 reverse primers for TCR Jbeta segments was used. The CDR3 region of rearranged TCR beta genes was amplified from genomic DNA with a multiplex PCR assay. On the Illumina HiSeq System, the amplified TCR beta libraries were sequenced as 87-base-pair reads. Under the source paper's analysis protocol: Across the 666 repertoires, a later analysis counted some 81 million unique TCR beta chains, approximately 10 million of which were shared by at least two donors. Raw reads were error-corrected and collapsed into unique sequences by a nearest-neighbor algorithm in which closely related sequences were merged to remove PCR and sequencing errors. V, D and J gene segments were assigned by aligning CDR3 sequences to IMGT reference sequences. For a sequence to be retained, a match of at least six nucleotides was required to both a V gene segment and a J gene segment. Rearrangements were classified as productive when the CDR3 lacked stop codons and remained in frame with V and J, and all other rearrangements were classified as non-productive. Following IMGT convention, CDR3 was defined as the stretch from the second conserved V-encoded cysteine up to the conserved J-encoded phenylalanine. The earlier analysis of 587 of the donors excluded sequences that lacked an unambiguous match to a single V gene segment. An earlier analysis of around 600 of the donors classified V segments as functional when productive rearrangements were above 56.7% and as segregating when the standard deviation between donors was above 5%. To diagnose cytomegalovirus status from the catalog of TCR beta chain sequences, a statistical classification framework was built. In a later analysis, V and J genes were assigned by comparing TCR nucleotide sequences against IMGT/GENE-DB human TR gene sequences. The TCRdist pipeline was used in a later analysis to assign CDR3 sequences and most-parsimonious VDJ recombination scenarios. In a later analysis, each TCR beta chain was defined by its CDR3 amino acid sequence together with its V-gene family, and reads lacking a unique V-gene family were excluded. To address suspected cross-contamination and a sequencing artifact, a later analysis removed some 620 highly shared, low-generation-probability nucleotide sequences. For each public chain, a later analysis derived a clonal expansion index from normalized ranks of inferred template counts within each repertoire. In a later analysis, generation probabilities were computed using a VDJ recombination model fitted to out-of-frame rearrangements, and the results were checked against IGoR. A later analysis scored TCR-TCR, TCR-HLA and TCR-CMV co-occurrence with hypergeometric tests, applying a repertoire-size bias correction to TCR pairs. To estimate false discovery rates, a later analysis permuted the HLA or CMV assignments 20 times. In a later analysis, co-occurring TCRs were grouped with DBSCAN, and TCRdist sequence similarity was added when clustering was performed within HLA-allele-positive subsets. Repertoires with fewer than 30,000 or more than 120,000 public chains were left out of co-occurrence clustering, as were four to six repertoires with anomalous nucleotide sharing. Drawn from immuneACCESS, this table holds only the in-frame rearrangements with V and J called that TCRdb kept. Clones are partly lost; checked studies trace under half to an unresolved V gene and leave the rest unexplained. That table supplies the V and J calls and clone size; D and trimming were determined from the DNA. The sample records about 170,000 clones, around 86% of which are singletons. The top ten clones comprise less than 2.5% of the sample.

Study-wide findings and limitations: The authors suggested that the approach could potentially be extended to other disease states and immunological phenotypes. A few of the identified cytomegalovirus-associated TCR beta chains were confirmed in vitro to be specific for cytomegalovirus antigens. In a later genetic analysis, a missense DCLRE1C variant was associated with V-gene and J-gene trimming of TCR beta chains, and the association was replicated in an independent cohort. For the cohort, immune exposure information was limited to CMV serostatus. This cohort had only TCR beta chains sequenced, and the lack of alpha or paired-chain data limited which features could be detected. According to a later analysis, most CMV-associated TCR beta chains appeared to be HLA-restricted, and the HLA associations seemed to be driven largely by CMV exposure. According to a later analysis, parvovirus B19, influenza, CMV and Epstein-Barr virus appeared linked to several top co-occurrence clusters. Sequencing depth was assumed to be roughly uniform across donors in the presence/absence analyses, though that assumption may not hold. In a later analysis, TCR association rates were found to vary across HLA loci, with the most associated TCRs seen for DRB1 alleles and the fewest for HLA-C alleles. Because HLA typing was missing for some donors at each locus, association tests included only the typed subset. When HLA alleles, especially DR and DQ, strongly co-occurred, attributing TCR associations to individual alleles was difficult. Because counts were too low, seventeen rarely observed V segments, including chromosome 9 orphons, were left out of the earlier analysis of about 500 of the donors. According to a later genetic analysis, donors in an Asian-associated ancestry cluster had fewer N-insertions in productive TCRs than the approximately 700-donor mean. In an earlier analysis of around 500 of the donors, most TCR beta V segments appeared in productive rearrangements about 87% or about 30% of the time, broadly matching IMGT annotations. In a later analysis, HLA-associated TCR beta chains were found to be more clonally expanded and to have lower generation probabilities than equally common non-associated chains. The sequencing pipeline was judged likely to have produced a cluster of highly shared sequence variants as a technical artifact. The classifier was reported to diagnose cytomegalovirus status with high specificity and sensitivity in both the original and validation cohorts. A further reported finding was that TCR beta sequences accurately predicted the HLA-A and HLA-B alleles for most subjects in the first cohort. Across donors, most TCR sequences were observed very rarely, whereas some public TCRs were present in many individuals. Specific HLA alleles were associated with 15,000 to 20,000 TCR beta sequences at a false discovery rate of 0.05 in a later analysis. A total of 164 TCR beta chains were listed by the study as associated with cytomegalovirus. Linkage disequilibrium might explain the correlated functional status among segregating V segments, but an unknown experimental factor could not be excluded.

The sequencing sample was made of PBMCs. The receptor was derived from a male donor in good health and CMV-seronegative.

The CDR3 protein sequence reads: CASKRERITDTQYF. The DNA reads as follows: TGTGCCAGCAAGAGGGAGCGAATCACAGATACGCAGTATTTT. The V and J genes are TRBV2 and TRBJ2-3; the D segment could be TRBD2, given 5 matching bases. V drops 7 bases and J drops 2 bases, leaving 13 bases in between. The CDR3 contains 14 residues, cysteine and phenylalanine counted. Of the read, only the CDR3 DNA is kept; its 42 bases are in frame from base 1. CDR1 and CDR2, looked up from the germline V gene, are SNHLY and FYNNEI.